This is a list of T cell receptor beta chains from one sample in a study of shared clonotypes between healthy human individuals. The protocol was immunoSEQ multiplex PCR, while the TCRdb copy is restricted to in-frame clones and leaves out a portion. The table includes some 2 million clones, around 96% detected once. The sample consisted of naive CD8+ T cells sorted from blood. Receptors originate from a man between 18 and 35 years old in good health. CDR3s include the opening cysteine and the closing phenylalanine or tryptophan. A D gene is named only where the DNA matches it firmly. Not every row has a clone size; where given, it reads once, few, many or a size class.

>TRBV6-1|-|TRBD1|14|TRBJ2-7
TGTGCCAGCAGTGAAGGGGACAGGGCCTACGAGCAGTACTTC
CASSEGDRAYEQYF
>TRBV27|-|TRBD1|16|TRBJ1-5
TGTGCCAGCAGTTTATCGCCAGGGGGGGGCAATCAGCCCCAGCATTTT
CASSLSPGGGNQPQHF
>TRBV14|-|-|18|TRBJ2-7
TGTGCCAGCAGCCAAGTAGACCTTCCGGGACCAAGTTCCTACGAGCAGTACTTC
CASSQVDLPGPSSYEQYF
>TRBV5-4|-|-|13|TRBJ1-6
TGTGCCAGCAGCTCTTCAACGGGGTCACCCCTCCACTTT
CASSSSTGSPLHF
>TRBV19|once|-|13|TRBJ1-6
TGTGCCACCAGACAGGCCGATAATTCACCCCTCCACTTT
CATRQADNSPLHF
>TRBV4-1|-|-|14|TRBJ1-4
TGCGCCAGCAGCCAGAGGGAAGGGGGTGAAAAACTGTTTTTT
CASSQREGGEKLFF
>TRBV7-9|-|TRBD2|15|TRBJ2-2
TGTGCCAGCAGCTTAAGCGGGACGAACACCGGGGAGCCGTTTTTT
CASSLSGTNTGEPFF
>TRBV28|-|-|15|TRBJ2-7
TGTGCCAGCAGGCGTCAGGGGCAACTCTCCTACGAGCAGTACTTC
CASRRQGQLSYEQYF
>TRBV5-4|-|-|13|TRBJ1-1
TGTGCCAGCAGCTTGGGCACGAACACTGAAGCTTTCTTT
CASSLGTNTEAFF
>TRBV5-8|-|-|14|TRBJ1-5
TGTGCCAGCAGCTTGGATACAGGGAGTCAGCCCCAGCATTTT
CASSLDTGSQPQHF
>TRBV27|-|-|13|TRBJ2-7
TGTGCCAGCAGTTTAAACGGGGGCTACGAGCAGTACTTC
CASSLNGGYEQYF
>TRBV7-8|once|-|15|TRBJ1-1
TGTGCCAGCAGCTTAGGACCATCGCTGAACACTGAAGCTTTCTTT
CASSLGPSLNTEAFF
>TRBV19|-|TRBD1|16|TRBJ2-4
TGTGCCAGTAGTATAGGGGACAGAGTAGCCAAAAACATTCAGTACTTC
CASSIGDRVAKNIQYF
>TRBV25-1|once|-|12|TRBJ2-1
TGTGCCAGCAGTGCAGCAGAAAACCTAAAGTTCTTC
CASSAAENLKFF
>TRBV11-2|-|-|11|TRBJ1-2
TGTGCCAGCAGCTTAGGAGGACAGTACACCTTC
CASSLGGQYTF
>TRBV13|-|TRBD1|18|TRBJ2-3
TGTGCCAGCAGCTTAGGCAGCCGGGGGACAGGGGGCGTAGATACGCAGTATTTT
CASSLGSRGTGGVDTQYF
>TRBV5-1|few|-|14|TRBJ1-1
TGCGCCAGCAGCTTGGTGACAGTGAACACTGAAGCTTTCTTT
CASSLVTVNTEAFF
>TRBV11-2|once|TRBD1|18|TRBJ2-7
TGTGCCAGCAGCTTCACCGCCCCCCGCGGACAGGGAGCCTACGAGCAGTACTTC
CASSFTAPRGQGAYEQYF
>TRBV7-9|-|-|12|TRBJ2-2
TGTGCCAGCAGCGAGGGGGCCGGGGAGCTGTTTTTT
CASSEGAGELFF
>TRBV28|-|-|15|TRBJ1-3
TGTGCCAGCAGTGCCCCAGGGGAAATGGGTCACACCATATATTTT
CASSAPGEMGHTIYF
>TRBV2|-|-|15|TRBJ1-1
TGTGCCAGCAATGCGCAGATTGACATGAACACTGAAGCTTTCTTT
CASNAQIDMNTEAFF
>TRBV7-9|-|TRBD2|16|TRBJ2-1
TGTGCCAGCAGCTTTAGTGTGACTAGCCCAACCGATGAGCAGTTCTTC
CASSFSVTSPTDEQFF
>TRBV27|-|-|14|TRBJ2-7
TGTGCCAGCACCTCAAAAGGGGGATCCTACGAGCAGTACTTC
CASTSKGGSYEQYF
>TRBV7-9|once|-|13|TRBJ2-7
TGTGCCAGCACCGCCGTTGGGGTGTCCGAGCAGTACTTC
CASTAVGVSEQYF
>TRBV7-9|few|TRBD1|14|TRBJ2-7
TGTGCCAGCAGCTTAGGGACAGGGCCCTACGAGCAGTACTTC
CASSLGTGPYEQYF
>TRBV29-1|once|-|13|TRBJ1-2
TGCAGCGTTGCCCTAGGAGGGGGAGATGGCTACACCTTC
CSVALGGGDGYTF
>TRBV2|-|TRBD2|14|TRBJ2-7
TGTGCCAGCAGTGAAGTGGCTAGCGGGGACGAGCAGTACTTC
CASSEVASGDEQYF
>TRBV7-9|-|TRBD1|17|TRBJ2-3
TGTGCCAGCAGCTCCGGTTTGGACAGGGGGAGCCCAGATACGCAGTATTTT
CASSSGLDRGSPDTQYF
>TRBV27|once|TRBD2|15|TRBJ2-1
TGTGCCAGCAGTTTTTCGCCGGGACTAGCGAATGAGCAGTTCTTC
CASSFSPGLANEQFF
>TRBV5-4|few|TRBD1|15|TRBJ2-5
TGTGCCAGCAGCTCGGGACAGGGGAACCAAGAGACCCAGTACTTC
CASSSGQGNQETQYF
>TRBV5-1|-|-|12|TRBJ1-1
TGCGCCAGCGGACTACAGCACACTGAAGCTTTCTTT
CASGLQHTEAFF
>TRBV30|-|-|13|TRBJ2-1
TGTGCCTGGAACTGGGGCTCTACGGGAGAGCAGTTCTTC
CAWNWGSTGEQFF
>TRBV28|-|-|15|TRBJ1-4
TGTGCCAGCAGTCGCTACAGGGAGGTGGATGAAAAACTGTTTTTT
CASSRYREVDEKLFF
>TRBV29-1|-|-|9|TRBJ2-5
TGCAGCGTCCTTGAGACCCAGTACTTC
CSVLETQYF
>TRBV23-1|-|-|15|TRBJ2-7
TGCGCCAGCAGTCAGAGGGGAGGCTCCTGTTGCGAGCAGTACTTC
CASSQRGGSCCEQYF
>TRBV2|-|-|14|TRBJ2-7
TGTGCCAGCAGTGAGGGACCCTTCGAATACGAGCAGTACTTC
CASSEGPFEYEQYF
>TRBV2|-|-|16|TRBJ1-6
TGTGCCAGTGACAGAGGGACTCCGGTTTATAATTCACCCCTCCACTTT
CASDRGTPVYNSPLHF
>TRBV5-1|-|-|14|TRBJ1-1
TGCGCCAGCAGCTTGGATGGGGTCAACACTGAAGCTTTCTTT
CASSLDGVNTEAFF
>TRBV4-1|-|-|13|TRBJ2-3
TGCGCCTCCTTTGGAGCGAACACAGATACGCAGTATTTT
CASFGANTDTQYF
>TRBV7-6|-|-|16|TRBJ2-1
TGTGCCAGCAGCCTCAGCCAGCAACGCTCCTACAATGAGCAGTTCTTC
CASSLSQQRSYNEQFF